This TCR beta chain was sequenced for a study of cytomegalovirus exposure and HLA in healthy donors. Study-level results: Later, an analysis found that common viral pathogens appeared to be linked with several of the most significant clusters. Confirmation in vitro established that three CMV-associated chains were specific for CMV antigens.

Comments on this clone: Its antigen is currently unknown.

CDR3 size: 16 residues. V was pared by 1 base and J by 2 bases, with 15 bases between. The V gene's germline CDR1 is MGHRA and CDR2 YSYEKL. Use of 60 Vbeta and 13 Jbeta primers characterized the PCR. The protocol was immunoSEQ multiplex PCR, while the TCRdb copy is restricted to in-frame clones and leaves out a portion. This repertoire shows 150,000 to 200,000 clones, 60% to 80% found once; its top ten account for more than 0.75%. The TCR comes from a woman aged 45-59 years in good health and CMV-seropositive. Sequencing input: PBMCs. J is TRBJ2-7 and V is TRBV4-1, with unresolved D. The CDR3 DNA reads TGCGCCAGCAGCCAAGGTCGTGGGCCTGGTACCTACGAGCAGTACTTC. Translation gives CASSQGRGPGTYEQYF.